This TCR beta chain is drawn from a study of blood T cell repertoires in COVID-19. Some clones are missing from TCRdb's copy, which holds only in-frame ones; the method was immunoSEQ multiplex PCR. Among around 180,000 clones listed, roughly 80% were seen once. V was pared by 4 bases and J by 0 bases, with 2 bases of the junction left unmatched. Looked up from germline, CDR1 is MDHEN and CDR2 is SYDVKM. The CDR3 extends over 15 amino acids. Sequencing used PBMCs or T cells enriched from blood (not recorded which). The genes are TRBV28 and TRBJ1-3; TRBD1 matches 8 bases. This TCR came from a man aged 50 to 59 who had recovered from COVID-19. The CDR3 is CASSWTGPSGNTIYF. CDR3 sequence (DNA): TGTGCCAGCAGTTGGACAGGGCCCTCTGGAAACACCATATATTTT.